This TCR beta chain was captured by sequencing in a study of T cell responses to AZD1222 COVID-19 vaccine. Study-wide results and caveats: CD4 TCRs associated with vaccination spanned spike, dominating at 160-218 and 743-854.

The CDR3 totals 12 residues. The ends were cut back, 5 bases at V and 10 bases at J, with 12 bases in the middle. On this clone itself: Its matching antigen is unknown.

The protocol was immunoSEQ multiplex PCR, while the TCRdb copy is restricted to in-frame clones and leaves out a portion. The sample lists 150,000 to 200,000 clones; roughly 92% were seen once. This chain links TRBV12-3 or TRBV12-4 with TRBJ1-3; no definite D call. Source: peripheral blood, taken on day 0 of AZD1222 vaccination. The source is an adult in good health. The CDR3 is CASSIVEGTIYF. The CDR3 DNA follows: TGTGCCAGCAGTATAGTGGAGGGAACCATATATTTT.